Each of the 27 T cell receptor beta chains below was sequenced from the same sample in a study of T cell repertoires in cytomegalovirus infection. TCRdb processed the reads anew with MiXCR; each CDR3 protein has one entry. The sample consists of a few hundred thousand distinct CDR3 sequences, 22% of them appearing once. These TCRs are of unknown antigen specificity. Material: cultured PBMCs, obtained from culture after CMV antigen stimulation. Source of these receptors: a human donor in good health (CMV status not recorded). Some clones in this sample may be carry-over from other donors' samples.

This clonotype was counted a few times. The rearrangement joins TRBV2 to TRBJ2-1; D unclear. The CDR3 is 12 residues long. Germline V CDR1 and CDR2: SNHLY, FYNNEI. The CDR3 nucleotides are TGTGTCGGGTCTAGCTCCTACAATGAGCAGTTCTTC. Its protein product is CVGSSSYNEQFF.

The rearrangement joins TRBV9 to TRBJ2-3; D not resolved. V was trimmed by 0 bases and J by 5 bases, leaving 7 bases between them. The CDR3 extends over 13 amino acids. Per the germline V gene, CDR1 is SGDLS and CDR2 is YYNGEE. CDR3 sequence reads: CASSVAFGDTQYF. CDR3 sequence (DNA): TGTGCCAGCAGCGTAGCATTTGGAGATACGCAGTATTTT.

The chain combines TRBV4-3 with TRBJ1-1; TRBD1 might be the D (5 bases). Germline V CDR1 and CDR2: LGHNA, YSLEER. The CDR3 is made up of 14 amino acids. V was shortened by 0 bases and J by 7 bases, with 12 bases between the two germline ends. Here the CDR3 reads CASSQDWGVVEAFF. For the CDR3, the DNA is TGCGCCAGCAGCCAAGATTGGGGGGTGGTTGAAGCTTTCTTT.

V gene TRBV19 combines with J gene TRBJ2-1; 7 nucleotides match TRBD1. Trimming took 1 base from V and 12 from J; bases not matched to a gene: 3. The germline V gene has CDR1 LNHDA and CDR2 SQIVND (reference sequence). The CDR3 spans 12 residues. The CDR3 loop reads CASSIVQGVQFF. Here the CDR3 DNA reads TGTGCCAGTAGTATAGTCCAGGGGGTGCAGTTCTTC.

There are many counts of this clonotype. This chain connects TRBV12-3 or TRBV12-4 to TRBJ2-1; D unclear. Trimming removed 3 bases at V and 9 bases at J, with 9 bases between. This CDR3 is built from 12 residues. CDR3 sequence (DNA): TGTGCCAGCAGTTTCAGCGTAGGTGAGCAGTTCTTC. This sequence encodes CASSFSVGEQFF.

The table lists this clonotype with many counts. The J gene is TRBJ1-4, the V gene TRBV7-2; perhaps TRBD1 as D (6 bases). The CDR3 extends over 15 amino acids. Germline CDR1 and CDR2: SGHTA and FQGNSA. V was pared by 5 bases and J by 8 bases, with 18 bases between. CDR3: CASSPGGGRYEKLFF. CDR3 DNA sequence: TGTGCCAGCAGCCCCGGTGGGGGGCGGTACGAAAAACTGTTTTTT.

V usage is TRBV6-6 and J usage is TRBJ2-7; 8 bases line up with TRBD2. Germline values: CDR1 MNHNY, CDR2 SVGAGI (reference sequence). This CDR3 contains 14 residues. J gave up 5 bases and V 0 bases, and 3 bases lay outside the gene matches. The CDR3 DNA follows: TGTGCCAGCAGTTACTCCGGGACTAGTAACGAGCAGTACTTC. This translates into CASSYSGTSNEQYF.

The CDR3 DNA is TGCGCCAGCAGCCAAGATTCCGGTCTAGCGGGAGAAAGTCATACAGATACGCAGTATTTT. Encoded protein: CASSQDSGLAGESHTDTQYF. The J gene is TRBJ2-3, the V gene TRBV4-3; TRBD2 matches at 10 bases. After removal of 0 bases from V and 3 bases from J, the junction contained 15 bases not matched to a gene. The CDR3 is 20 residues long. Germline CDR1 and CDR2: LGHNA and YSLEER.

This clonotype was detected a few times. The chain recombines TRBV20-1 with TRBJ1-2, with D possibly being TRBD1 (5 bases). Deletions cut 1 base from V and 3 bases from J, with 18 bases between. The CDR3 extends over 16 amino acids. Germline assignment: CDR1 DFQATT and CDR2 SNEGSKA (reference sequence). CDR3 residues: CSARGSAGRVDYGYTF. The CDR3 DNA reads TGCAGTGCTAGAGGGAGTGCAGGGCGGGTTGACTATGGCTACACCTTC.

The rearrangement uses TRBV6-2 or TRBV6-3 and TRBJ2-3; 8 bases line up with TRBD1. Trimming cost V 5 bases and J 7 bases; bases outside gene matches: 2. This CDR3 has 12 amino acids. Per germline, CDR1 MNHEY and CDR2 SVGEGT. The CDR3, as DNA: TGTGCCAGCAGTGACAGGGGCTATACGCAGTATTTT. This translates into CASSDRGYTQYF.

Only a few counts were recorded for this clonotype. The V call is TRBV18, the J call TRBJ1-1, with TRBD1 identical over 8 bases. CDR1 and CDR2 from the germline V gene are KGHSH and LQKENI. V was pared by 6 bases and J by 10 bases, with 10 bases of the junction left unmatched. CDR3 size: 13 residues. The CDR3 DNA reads TGTGCCAGCTCCCCCCAATCCGACAGGGGAGCTTTCTTT. Translating gives CASSPQSDRGAFF.

The rearrangement joins TRBV7-2 to TRBJ1-6; D remains unclear. The CDR3 runs 16 residues. The V end was cut by 5 bases, the J end by 7 bases, with 18 bases between. The V gene's germline CDR1 is SGHTA and CDR2 FQGNSA. DNA of the CDR3: TGTGCCAGCAGCGCCAAAATTTGGGTTGGCAATTCACCCCTCCACTTT. Its translation: CASSAKIWVGNSPLHF. Full variable domain (remainder filled in from reference TRBV7-2 and TRBJ1-6): GAGVSQSPSNKVTEKGKDVELRCDPISGHTALYWYRQSLGQGLEFLIYFQGNSAPDKSGLPSDRFSAERTGGSVSTLTIQRTQQEDSAVYLCASSAKIWVGNSPLHFGNGTRLTVT.

In this sample, this clonotype turned up many times. This chain connects TRBV4-1 to TRBJ2-7; D gene uncertain. The CDR3 loop spans 15 amino acids. Germline V CDR1 and CDR2: MGHRA, YSYEKL. CDR3 region: CASSQDGPSSCEQYV. The CDR3 DNA is TGCGCCAGCAGCCAAGATGGACCTTCATCCTGCGAGCAGTACGTC.

The genes are TRBV29-1 and TRBJ2-1, with TRBD2 matching 9 bases. With V trimmed by 6 bases and J by 7 bases, 19 bases remained unmatched. This CDR3 has 17 residues. Germline assignment: CDR1 SQVTM and CDR2 ANQGSEA. Written as DNA, the CDR3 is TGCAGCGTCCTATGGGGGTTGGCGGGAGGGCCGGGGAATGAGCAGTTCTTC. It codes for CSVLWGLAGGPGNEQFF.

By sample share, this clonotype is medium-sized. The chain is built from TRBV7-3 and TRBJ2-5; 7 nucleotides line up with TRBD2. Looked up from germline, CDR1 is SGHTA and CDR2 is FQGTGA. The CDR3 has 14 amino acids. J was trimmed by 7 bases and V by 5 bases; bases with no gene match: 10. DNA of the CDR3: TGTGCCAGCAGCCCTCAAGTCGGCGGGAGGACCCAGTACTTC. This sequence encodes CASSPQVGGRTQYF. The full variable domain, rest sourced from reference TRBV7-3 and TRBJ2-5, is GAGVSQTPSNKVTEKGKYVELRCDPISGHTALYWYRQSLGQGPEFLIYFQGTGAADDSGLPNDRFFAVRPEGSVSTLKIQRTERGDSAVYLCASSPQVGGRTQYFGPGTRLLVL.

V usage is TRBV27 and J usage is TRBJ2-7; 7 nucleotides line up with TRBD1. The CDR3 totals 13 residues. Germline CDR1 MNHEY, CDR2 SMNVEV (reference sequence). V shed 7 bases and J 6 bases; nucleotides not matched to a gene: 9. CDR3 nucleotides: TGTGCCAGCACGGACAGGTACAGGGGCGAGCAGTACTTC. Its translation: CASTDRYRGEQYF.

The genes are TRBV12-5 and TRBJ2-1, with 7 bases lining up with TRBD1. V lost 5 bases to trimming and J lost 15 bases; unmatched junction nucleotides: 10. The CDR3 has 12 amino acids. The germline CDR1 and CDR2 sequences are LGHNT and FRNRAP. Here the CDR3 DNA reads TGTGCTAGTGGTGCCTACCAGGGGGTTGCGTTCTTC. Its translation: CASGAYQGVAFF.

This clonotype was seen many times. The chain recombines TRBV7-8 with TRBJ2-1, with 14 bases that match TRBD2. CDR1 SGHVS and CDR2 FQNEAQ come from the germline V gene. The length of the CDR3 is 20 residues. The junction had 12 bases not matched to a gene; V was cut back by 0 bases and J by 5 bases. The CDR3 spells CASSLAGLAGVPVSDNEQFF. In DNA, the CDR3 is TGTGCCAGCAGCTTAGCGGGACTAGCGGGAGTCCCTGTATCCGACAATGAGCAGTTCTTC.

This chain links TRBV12-3 or TRBV12-4 with TRBJ1-2; D is uncertain. The CDR3 consists of 13 residues. Trimming removed 2 bases from V and 6 bases from J, with 10 bases in between. The CDR3 is CASSLHGYDGYTF. The CDR3 DNA follows: TGTGCCAGCAGTTTACATGGGTACGATGGCTACACCTTC.

This chain uses TRBV7-9 with TRBJ2-2; 9 nucleotides match TRBD2. The CDR3 consists of 19 residues. V shed 6 bases, J shed 1 base, and the junction held 15 bases outside the gene matches. CDR1 SEHNR and CDR2 FQNEAQ come from the germline V gene (reference sequence). The CDR3 DNA follows: TGTGCCAGCAGTTTTCCCCCGCCGACTAGCGGAAAGAACACCGGGGAGCTGTTTTTT. Translation: CASSFPPPTSGKNTGELFF.

This clonotype has a handful of counts. J is TRBJ2-1 and V is TRBV7-9, with 10 bases fitting TRBD2. The V gene end was trimmed by 2 bases and the J gene end by 10 bases; junction bases not matched to a gene: 26. The CDR3 has 21 residues. Germline V gives CDR1 SEHNR, CDR2 FQNEAQ (reference sequence). In DNA, the CDR3 is TGTGCCAGCAGCTTATTAGGGGGTGGCCTCAGCGGGAGGGCCTACAATGAAGAGCAGTTCTTC. Protein product: CASSLLGGGLSGRAYNEEQFF.

This clonotype was seen repeatedly, ten times or more. The chain links TRBV11-2 to TRBJ2-5; D not certain. The CDR3 length is 17 residues. V was trimmed by 0 bases and J by 0 bases, leaving 14 bases between them. Per germline, CDR1 SGHAT and CDR2 FQNNGV. The CDR3 DNA sequence: TGTGCCAGCAGCTTAGATATTGAAGGATTGTACCAAGAGACCCAGTACTTC. Translated: CASSLDIEGLYQETQYF.

CDR3 amino acids: CASSFRLGGELFF. The DNA for the CDR3 is TGTGCCAGCAGTTTCCGTCTCGGCGGGGAGCTGTTTTTT. The V and J genes are TRBV28 and TRBJ2-2, with no clear D. The CDR3 sequence is 13 residues long. The ends were cut back, 3 bases at V and 7 bases at J, with 9 bases in the middle. Looked up from germline, CDR1 is MDHEN and CDR2 is SYDVKM. Full variable domain (rest looked up from reference TRBV28 and TRBJ2-2): DVKVTQSSRYLVKRTGEKVFLECVQDMDHENMFWYRQDPGLGLRLIYFSYDVKMKEKGDIPEGYSVSREKKERFSLILESASTNQTSMYLCASSFRLGGELFFGEGSRLTVL.

This clonotype is termed medium-sized. The chain joins TRBV7-6 to TRBJ1-4; D gene uncertain. Germline assignment: CDR1 SGHVS and CDR2 FNYEAQ. The ends were cut back, 5 bases at V and 5 bases at J, with 15 bases in the middle. CDR3 length: 15 residues. CDR3 region: CASSPVIGINEKLFF. The CDR3 DNA reads as TGTGCCAGCAGCCCGGTGATTGGGATAAATGAAAAACTGTTTTTT.

At least ten counts were recorded for this clonotype. The chain links TRBV7-9 to TRBJ1-5, with TRBD1 as a possible D gene (6 bases). The V gene lost 4 bases and the J gene lost 0 bases, with 10 bases spanning the gap. Per germline, CDR1 SEHNR and CDR2 FQNEAQ (reference sequence). CDR3 length: 15 amino acids. CDR3 nucleotides: TGTGCCAGCAGCTCTGGACAGATTAGCAATCAGCCCCAGCATTTT. As protein: CASSSGQISNQPQHF.

With regard to this clonotype: This is likely a read error, given that the CDR3 carries no conserved phenylalanine or tryptophan at its end. The V and J genes are TRBV15 and TRBJ1-4; no reliable D call. The CDR3 runs 16 residues. V lost 0 bases and J 7 bases, leaving 15 bases between the germline ends. Germline values: CDR1 LNHNV, CDR2 YYDKDF (reference sequence). The CDR3 sequence is CATSRDVRSSGEKLFL. CDR3 nucleotide sequence: TGTGCCACCAGCAGAGATGTAAGATCTTCAGGTGAAAAACTGTTTTTA.

The chain recombines TRBV24-1 with TRBJ2-5; no clear D. V lost 3 bases to trimming and J lost 1 base, with 17 bases between them. Germline CDR1 KGHDR, CDR2 SFDVKD. This CDR3 is 17 amino acids long. CDR3 in amino acids: CATSDHDPWAVQETQYF. Here the CDR3 DNA reads TGTGCCACCAGTGATCACGATCCCTGGGCGGTCCAAGAGACCCAGTACTTC.